This T cell receptor beta chain was recovered during a study of blood T cell repertoires in COVID-19. Measured with immunoSEQ multiplex PCR; TCRdb has only the in-frame clones, and not every one. The sample consists of some 50,000 clones, approximately 84% of them appearing once. Trimming removed 7 bases at V and 7 bases at J, with 17 bases between. Germline loops: CDR1 MNHEY, CDR2 SVGAGI. This CDR3 contains 15 residues. The TCR comes from a human donor in a cohort sampled during active COVID-19. V usage is TRBV6-5 and J usage is TRBJ1-6, with a weak D call TRBD1 (5 bases). What was sequenced was peripheral blood. The DNA of the CDR3 is TGTGCCAGCAAGCGGGCCCGGGGGGGAAATTCACCCCTCCACTTT. This encodes CASKRARGGNSPLHF.